Below, one T cell receptor beta chain is given with its context. The antigen is not known. The missing CDR3 end, 3 residues past where the read stops, is filled in from the germline J gene. The assay was immunoSEQ multiplex PCR, and TCRdb's table has in-frame clones only and misses some. Recorded here are some 30,000 clones, none singletons. This specimen comes from a study of T cell clonality in common variable immunodeficiency. Study results and limitations: Fewer deletions and N-nucleotide insertions were reportedly seen in common variable immunodeficiency TCR beta sequences.

Losses at the gene ends were 4 bases for V and 6 bases for J; bases not matched to a gene: 5. CDR1 is GTSNPN and CDR2 is SVGIG in the germline V gene (reference sequence). The CDR3 consists of 13 residues. This clonotype was obtained from a human donor with common variable immunodeficiency. The chain links TRBV30 to TRBJ1-5; 8 nucleotides align to TRBD1. What was sequenced was peripheral blood mononuclear cells. The CDR3 is CAWTSGGGQPQHF. Partial CDR3 DNA: TGTGCCTGGACCTCAGGGGGCGGTCAGCCC. Combining the CDR3 with reference TRBV30 and TRBJ1-5 gives the whole variable domain SQTIHQWPATLVQPVGSPLSLECTVEGTSNPNLYWYRQAAGRGLQLLFYSVGIGQISSEVPQNLSASRPQDRQFILSSKKLLLSDSGFYLCAWTSGGGQPQHFGDGTRLSIL.